A single sample is the source of the 29 T cell receptor beta chains below, sequenced in a study of T cells in localized non-small cell lung cancer. The repertoire was sequenced with immunoSEQ multiplex PCR; TCRdb's copy has only in-frame clones and lacks some. The sample contains 45,000 to 65,000 clones, around three quarters of which appear only once. Specimen: PBMCs, collected before any cancer treatment. These receptors all stem from a woman aged 35-70 years with stage II lung adenocarcinoma.

V is TRBV2 and J is TRBJ1-5; D is undetermined. The length of the CDR3 is 14 residues. The germline gives CDR1 SNHLY, CDR2 FYNNEI. The V gene lost 3 bases and the J gene lost 0 bases, with 6 bases spanning the gap. The CDR3 DNA follows: TGTGCCAGCAGTGAGATCTATAGCAATCAGCCCCAGCATTTT. Its translation is CASSEIYSNQPQHF.

The genes are TRBV6-4 and TRBJ2-3; 7 nucleotides align to TRBD1. The germline V gene encodes CDR1 MRHNA and CDR2 SNTAGT. The junction had 9 bases not matched to a gene; V was cut back by 8 bases and J by 4 bases. CDR3 length: 14 amino acids. CDR3 sequence reads: CASGQEPGADTQYF. The DNA for the CDR3 is TGTGCCAGCGGACAGGAACCAGGGGCAGATACGCAGTATTTT.

This chain links TRBV5-4 with TRBJ1-3; D is unclear. The CDR3 spans 15 residues. The germline V gene encodes CDR1 SGHNT and CDR2 YYREEE (reference sequence). V dropped 4 bases and J dropped 0 bases, with 11 bases sitting between them. CDR3 sequence: CASSQDGRSGNTIYF. For the CDR3, the DNA is TGTGCCAGCAGCCAAGACGGCCGCTCTGGAAACACCATATATTTT. Complete variable domain (other parts from reference TRBV5-4 and TRBJ1-3): ETGVTQSPTHLIKTRGQQVTLRCSSQSGHNTVSWYQQALGQGPQFIFQYYREEENGRGNFPPRFSGLQFPNYSSELNVNALELDDSALYLCASSQDGRSGNTIYFGEGSWLTVV.

This clone is labeled medium-sized. The sample contains more than one DNA sequence encoding this CDR3. The CDR3 sequence: CASSLSLDTEAFF. The CDR3 DNA follows: TGTGCCAGCAGCTTAAGTCTGGACACTGAAGCTTTCTTT. The V gene is TRBV7-3, the J gene TRBJ1-1; no reliable D call. The CDR3 extends over 13 amino acids. Trimming left V 1 base short and J 3 bases short, with 6 bases between. From germline, CDR1 is SGHTA and CDR2 FQGTGA.

The J gene is TRBJ1-6, the V gene TRBV29-1, with 8 bases aligning to TRBD1. The CDR3 totals 14 residues. V lost 8 bases to trimming and J lost 7 bases; unmatched junction nucleotides: 10. Per germline, CDR1 SQVTM and CDR2 ANQGSEA. The CDR3 is CSIRTTGANSPLHF. CDR3 DNA: TGCAGCATAAGAACGACAGGGGCGAATTCACCCCTCCACTTT. The full variable domain, rest sourced from reference TRBV29-1 and TRBJ1-6, is SAVISQKPSRDICQRGTSLTIQCQVDSQVTMMFWYRQQPGQSLTLIATANQGSEATYESGFVIDKFPISRPNLTFSTLTVSNMSPEDSSIYLCSIRTTGANSPLHFGNGTRLTVT.

V is TRBV5-1 and J is TRBJ1-2; D not resolved. Germline-derived CDR1 and CDR2 are SGHRS and YFSETQ. The V gene lost 1 base and the J gene lost 2 bases, with 9 bases spanning the gap. The CDR3 totals 14 residues. The CDR3, as DNA: TGCGCCAGCAGCTTGATCCTGGGAAACTATGGCTACACCTTC. It specifies CASSLILGNYGYTF.

The chain couples TRBV18 to TRBJ1-1; possible D gene TRBD1, 6 bases. Trimming left V 3 bases short and J 2 bases short, with 10 bases between. The CDR3 extends over 14 amino acids. Germline V gene sequence: CDR1 KGHSH, CDR2 LQKENI. The CDR3 sequence: CASSPTTGNTEAFF. In DNA, the CDR3 is TGTGCCAGCTCACCCACGACAGGCAACACTGAAGCTTTCTTT.

The chain is built from TRBV10-3 and TRBJ2-7; TRBD2 aligns across 8 bases. Germline V lookup: CDR1 ENHRY, CDR2 SYGVKD. The V and J ends lost 2 bases and 9 bases, in that order; junction bases with no gene match: 18. The CDR3 runs 17 residues. The CDR3 region is CAISESPLAGALLGQYF. The CDR3 DNA reads TGTGCCATCAGTGAGAGCCCTCTAGCGGGTGCCCTCCTTGGGCAGTACTTC.

The chain uses TRBV6-5 and TRBJ2-1, with D possibly called TRBD1 or TRBD2 (5 bases each). CDR3 length: 13 amino acids. With 2 bases removed from V and 6 bases from J, the gap between germline ends came to 8 bases. Germline V gene lookup returns CDR1 MNHEY and CDR2 SVGAGI. The chain's CDR3 is CASSYPGGNEQFF. CDR3 nucleotide sequence: TGTGCCAGCAGTTACCCTGGGGGCAATGAGCAGTTCTTC.

CDR3 protein: CATQGDTDTQYF. The CDR3 DNA reads TGTGCCACACAGGGAGACACAGATACGCAGTATTTT. The genes are TRBV10-3 and TRBJ2-3; maybe TRBD1 (6 bases). Trimming left V 10 bases short and J 2 bases short, with 10 bases between. This CDR3 comprises 12 residues. Germline CDR1 is ENHRY and CDR2 is SYGVKD.

The chain recombines TRBV18 with TRBJ1-1, with D tentatively TRBD1 (5 bases). Germline V gene lookup returns CDR1 KGHSH and CDR2 LQKENI. V was pared by 2 bases and J by 4 bases, with 20 bases between. The CDR3 loop spans 17 amino acids. For the CDR3, the DNA is TGTGCCAGCTCACCAACATACAGGAGGGGTGAGGGCACTGAAGCTTTCTTT. Protein product: CASSPTYRRGEGTEAFF.

There are many counts of this clone. This chain connects TRBV4-2 to TRBJ1-2; D gene ambiguous. V was cut by 2 bases and J by 7 bases, with 20 bases left in between. The CDR3 totals 16 residues. From germline, CDR1 is LGHNA and CDR2 YNFKEQ. The CDR3 nucleotides read TGTGCCAGCAGCCAAAAAGACGGGAGCGGCCGGCGTGGCTACACCTTC. Translated: CASSQKDGSGRRGYTF.

The rearrangement uses TRBV18 and TRBJ1-2; unclear D gene. The V and J ends lost 2 bases and 4 bases respectively, with 11 bases between them. The CDR3 sequence is 14 residues long. CDR1 is KGHSH, CDR2 LQKENI, per germline. The CDR3 protein is CASSPDAGVYGYTF. CDR3 DNA: TGTGCCAGCTCACCAGACGCGGGAGTCTATGGCTACACCTTC.

This chain joins TRBV5-4 and TRBJ1-4; maybe TRBD1 (6 bases). V was shortened by 4 bases and J by 0 bases, with 16 bases between the two germline ends. This CDR3 is 17 amino acids long. CDR1 is SGHNT and CDR2 is YYREEE in the germline V gene (reference sequence). The DNA of the CDR3 is TGTGCCAGCAGCCCAACGACAGGATTGTCAACTAATGAAAAACTGTTTTTT. Its protein is CASSPTTGLSTNEKLFF.

This clone has more than one count but fewer than ten. This rearrangement joins TRBV23-1 to TRBJ1-5; possibly TRBD1 for D (6 bases). TRBV23-1 is sorted into the ORF group, with uncertain function. V shed 4 bases and J shed 4 bases, with 11 bases lying between them. This CDR3 comprises 14 residues. The CDR3 loop reads CASSRWRGNQPQHF. The CDR3 bases are TGCGCCAGCAGTCGGTGGAGGGGGAATCAGCCCCAGCATTTT.

The chain is built from TRBV4-3 and TRBJ2-3; 9 positions match TRBD2. The CDR3 is made up of 17 amino acids. J lost 6 bases, V lost 0 bases, and 10 bases had no gene match. Germline V gene sequence: CDR1 LGHNA, CDR2 YSLEER. The CDR3, as DNA: TGCGCCAGCAGCCAAGATATGCCGGCGGGAGGGGTGGATACGCAGTATTTT. Translated: CASSQDMPAGGVDTQYF.

The chain uses TRBV6-1 and TRBJ2-7; the D is unclear. The CDR3 loop spans 13 amino acids. Germline V gene lookup returns CDR1 MNHNS and CDR2 SASEGT. Deletions cut 1 base from V and 2 bases from J, with 6 bases between. CDR3 amino acids: CASSEGETYEQYF. In nucleotides, the CDR3 is TGTGCCAGCAGTGAAGGTGAGACCTACGAGCAGTACTTC.

The gene calls are TRBV7-9 and TRBJ2-1, with 8 bases aligning to TRBD2. In germline, CDR1 is SEHNR, CDR2 FQNEAQ (reference sequence). Trimming cost V 5 bases and J 8 bases; bases outside gene matches: 14. The CDR3 length is 16 residues. CDR3 residues: CASSQFSGGPMDEQFF. In DNA form, the CDR3 reads TGTGCCAGCAGCCAATTTTCGGGGGGGCCAATGGATGAGCAGTTCTTC.

This clone has just one count. V is TRBV11-3 and J is TRBJ2-2; D not resolved. The V gene's germline CDR1 is SGHNT and CDR2 YENEEA. V lost 1 base and J 0 bases, leaving 3 bases between the germline ends. The length of the CDR3 is 14 residues. The DNA of the CDR3 is TGTGCCAGCAGCTTAGTCTCGAACACCGGGGAGCTGTTTTTT. Translated, it gives CASSLVSNTGELFF.

Here the CDR3 DNA reads TGTGCCAGCAGCTTGGAGGGCGGACAGCCCCAGCATTTT. Protein sequence: CASSLEGGQPQHF. The chain carries TRBV5-4 and TRBJ1-5, with D uncertain. Germline assignment: CDR1 SGHNT and CDR2 YYREEE (reference sequence). Trimming cost V 0 bases and J 7 bases, with 8 bases left between them. CDR3 length equals 13 residues. Combining the CDR3 with reference TRBV5-4 and TRBJ1-5 gives the whole variable domain ETGVTQSPTHLIKTRGQQVTLRCSSQSGHNTVSWYQQALGQGPQFIFQYYREEENGRGNFPPRFSGLQFPNYSSELNVNALELDDSALYLCASSLEGGQPQHFGDGTRLSIL.

V gene TRBV11-2 combines with J gene TRBJ1-1; D not certain. The CDR3 contains 13 residues. V lost 3 bases, J lost 2 bases, and 7 bases lay in between. Germline V lookup: CDR1 SGHAT, CDR2 FQNNGV. The CDR3 DNA is TGTGCCAGCAGCTTGACCAGAAACACTGAAGCTTTCTTT. This encodes CASSLTRNTEAFF.

This chain joins TRBV5-6 and TRBJ1-1; the D gene is possibly TRBD1 (6 bases). The germline V gene encodes CDR1 SGHDT and CDR2 YYEEEE. CDR3 length: 14 amino acids. V lost 4 bases and J 1 base, leaving 11 bases between the germline ends. CDR3 nucleotides: TGTGCCAGCAGCGTGGGACACCGGAACACTGAAGCTTTCTTT. The encoded protein is CASSVGHRNTEAFF.

This rearrangement joins TRBV30 to TRBJ1-1, with D unresolved. Deletions cut 7 bases from V and 4 bases from J, with 13 bases between. The CDR3 has 12 residues. CDR1 GTSNPN and CDR2 SVGIG come from the germline V gene (reference sequence). The CDR3 loop reads CASGYSSTEAFF. CDR3 in DNA: TGTGCCTCGGGATATTCTAGCACTGAAGCTTTCTTT.

This clone has just a few counts. The genes are TRBV7-6 and TRBJ2-5; D is undetermined. The germline V and J ends were trimmed by 5 bases and 7 bases, with 8 bases remaining between them. Germline CDR1 reads SGHVS; CDR2 reads FNYEAQ. The CDR3 is made up of 11 amino acids. The CDR3 spells CASSPLGTQYF. In nucleotides, the CDR3 is TGTGCCAGCAGCCCTCTGGGGACCCAGTACTTC. Variable domain in full (rest from reference TRBV7-6 and TRBJ2-5): GAGVSQSPRYKVTKRGQDVALRCDPISGHVSLYWYRQALGQGPEFLTYFNYEAQQDKSGLPNDRFSAERPEGSISTLTIQRTEQRDSAMYRCASSPLGTQYFGPGTRLLVL.

This sequence joins TRBV4-2 and TRBJ2-7, with D hard to call. CDR1 and CDR2 (germline): LGHNA, YNFKEQ. The CDR3 loop spans 15 amino acids. V was cut by 0 bases and J by 0 bases, with 9 bases left in between. CDR3 DNA: TGTGCCAGCAGCCAAGACCAGGCAAGCTCCTACGAGCAGTACTTC. Translated, it gives CASSQDQASSYEQYF.

The J gene is TRBJ2-1, the V gene TRBV19; D uncertain. CDR1 LNHDA and CDR2 SQIVND come from the germline V gene (reference sequence). The CDR3 is 13 residues long. Between the trimmed V and J ends, which lost 5 bases and 7 bases, there was a span of 12 bases. The CDR3 nucleotides read TGTGCCAGTAGTTTTCGGGTGAGGAATGAGCAGTTCTTC. Translated, it gives CASSFRVRNEQFF.

This clone showed up just once. The J gene is TRBJ2-6, the V gene TRBV2; 8 bases align to TRBD1. J gave up 0 bases and V 5 bases, and 9 bases lay outside the gene matches. The germline CDR1 and CDR2 sequences are SNHLY and FYNNEI. The CDR3 runs to 18 residues. CDR3 bases: TGTGCCAGCAGTCCTATAGGACAGGGTTCCTCTGGGGCCAACGTCCTGACTTTC. Translated, it gives CASSPIGQGSSGANVLTF.

On this clone itself: A read error may account for a junction end that differs from germline. The chain joins TRBV7-7 to TRBJ1-2, with a possible D match to TRBD1 (6 bases). The CDR3 is 18 residues long. CDR1 SSHAT and CDR2 FNYEAQ come from the germline V gene (reference sequence). The CDR3 DNA follows: TGTGCTAGCAGCCCCGCGGGGGCAGGGCAGGGGATTAGGGATGGCTACACCTTC. Translating it yields CASSPAGAGQGIRDGYTF.

CDR3 coding DNA: TGTGCCAGCGGGACAGGGGTTCGTAACACTGAAGCTTTCTTT. It translates to CASGTGVRNTEAFF. This sequence joins TRBV6-6 and TRBJ1-1; TRBD1 matches at 10 bases. Trimming took 8 bases from V and 2 from J; bases not matched to a gene: 5. The length of the CDR3 is 14 residues. From germline, CDR1 is MNHNY and CDR2 SVGAGI (reference sequence).